This entry describes one T cell receptor beta chain. Its specificity is unknown. A read error may account for a junction end that differs from germline. Broader study findings: The TCR gene usage of tumor memory CD4+ T cells clustered together with blood and lymph node memory CD4+ cells and with lymph node naive CD4+ cells. Tumor-infiltrating Treg TCR alpha and beta sequences overlapped most with tumor naive CD4+ T cells, then blood naive.

Constant-region reverse primers amplified full-length variable regions, followed by semi-nested Nested Universal Primer A PCR. TCRdb recomputed calls from the 5' RACE reads with MiXCR, one row per CDR3 protein. The sample yields tens of thousands of distinct CDR3 sequences, around 18% seen once. Purified naive CD4+ T cells were depleted of CD25+ Tregs. CDR1 SGHKS and CDR2 YYEKEE come from the germline V gene (reference sequence). The CDR3 has 16 amino acids. This clonotype was sampled from a female donor with breast cancer. The genes are TRBV5-5 and TRBJ2-7; weak D call: TRBD1 (6 bases). The sequenced sample consisted of naive CD4+ T cells sorted from a lymph node. The subset here: naive CD4+ T cells, CD4+CD45RA+CD25-. CDR3 nucleotides: TGTGCCGGCAGCTTAGTCCTCCACAGGGACCGCTACGAGCAGTACTTC. Protein product: CAGSLVLHRDRYEQYF.